The 22 T cell receptor beta chains given below trace back to one sample, sequenced in a study of long-term antiretroviral therapy in people with HIV. Survey-level resolution applied to immunoSEQ assay v3.0. Some clones are missing from TCRdb's copy, which holds only in-frame ones; the method was immunoSEQ multiplex PCR. The sample consists of some 23,000 clones, 75% to 85% of them appearing once. This specimen was unsorted PBMCs, taken 0.5 years after starting antiretroviral therapy. The receptors were gathered from a woman in her 40s with HIV.

This chain links TRBV18 with TRBJ1-2; weak D call: TRBD1 (5 bases). With 3 bases removed from V and 3 bases from J, the gap between germline ends came to 11 bases. Germline V gene data show CDR1 as KGHSH and CDR2 as LQKENI. CDR3 length equals 14 residues. The CDR3 coding sequence is TGTGCCAGCTCACCGGAGACAGACCACTATGGCTACACCTTC. Translating gives CASSPETDHYGYTF.

CDR3 in DNA: TGTGCCAGTAGTTCGGCCCTCCTTAGTCAGCCCCAGCATTTT. This sequence encodes CASSSALLSQPQHF. The chain has TRBV19 and TRBJ1-5; D not certain. Germline V CDR1 and CDR2: LNHDA, SQIVND (reference sequence). Trimming cost V 5 bases and J 6 bases, with 14 bases left between them. The CDR3 spans 14 residues.

V is TRBV7-2 and J is TRBJ2-7, with 10 bases identical to TRBD1. The CDR3 spans 16 residues. Germline V lookup: CDR1 SGHTA, CDR2 FQGNSA. V gave up 0 bases and J gave up 2 bases; unmatched junction bases: 4. CDR3 coding DNA: TGTGCCAGCAGCTTAGCCCCGGGACAGGGGACCTACGAGCAGTACTTC. Amino acid sequence: CASSLAPGQGTYEQYF.

The chain combines TRBV23-1 with TRBJ2-1; 8 bases align to TRBD1. TRBV23-1 is an ORF, and what it does is uncertain. J gave up 8 bases and V 4 bases, and 10 bases lay outside the gene matches. The CDR3 length is 15 residues. Here the CDR3 reads CASSLQGGPRDEQFF. CDR3 DNA sequence: TGCGCCAGCAGTCTACAGGGGGGCCCTCGTGATGAGCAGTTCTTC.

This clone appeared a few times. The chain joins TRBV6-1 to TRBJ1-1; D not resolved. This CDR3 is built from 13 residues. V lost 4 bases and J lost 5, with 11 bases in between. Germline assignment: CDR1 MNHNS and CDR2 SASEGT. The CDR3 loop reads CASSVLPGTEAFF. CDR3 in DNA: TGTGCCAGCAGTGTTCTTCCGGGGACTGAAGCTTTCTTT.

J is TRBJ1-1 and V is TRBV27, with TRBD1 matching 7 bases. V lost 5 bases to trimming and J lost 2 bases; unmatched junction nucleotides: 8. Per germline, CDR1 MNHEY and CDR2 SMNVEV (reference sequence). This CDR3 region has 15 residues. CDR3 loop: CASSPRDRTNTEAFF. CDR3 bases: TGTGCCAGCAGTCCCCGGGACAGAACTAACACTGAAGCTTTCTTT.

This clone turned up a few times. This CDR3 reads CASSPYTGELFF. The DNA for the CDR3 is TGTGCCAGCTCACCATACACCGGGGAGCTGTTTTTT. The V call is TRBV18, the J call TRBJ2-2; D gene ambiguous. Trimming pared 2 bases from V and 3 bases from J, leaving 1 base between. The CDR3 is 12 residues long. Germline lookup yields CDR1 KGHSH and CDR2 LQKENI.

The V call is TRBV27, the J call TRBJ2-3; D not certain. Between the trimmed V and J ends, which lost 3 bases and 0 bases, there was a span of 7 bases. This CDR3 is built from 14 residues. The germline CDR1 and CDR2 sequences are MNHEY and SMNVEV (reference sequence). This chain's CDR3 is CASSFQDSTDTQYF. CDR3 in DNA: TGTGCCAGCAGTTTTCAAGATAGCACAGATACGCAGTATTTT.

V usage is TRBV27 and J usage is TRBJ1-5; unclear D gene. The V and J ends lost 4 bases and 0 bases respectively, with 10 bases between them. This CDR3 comprises 15 residues. Germline assignment: CDR1 MNHEY and CDR2 SMNVEV (reference sequence). CDR3 residues: CASSSQDYSNQPQHF. The CDR3 DNA reads TGTGCCAGCAGTTCTCAGGACTATAGCAATCAGCCCCAGCATTTT.

The gene calls are TRBV4-2 and TRBJ2-2; 10 bases match TRBD2. Per the germline V gene, CDR1 is LGHNA and CDR2 is YNFKEQ. CDR3 length: 17 amino acids. J gave up 5 bases and V 3 bases, and 9 bases lay outside the gene matches. CDR3 protein: CASSQSGGAGWTGELFF. CDR3 bases: TGTGCCAGCAGCCAGAGCGGGGGGGCCGGATGGACCGGGGAGCTGTTTTTT.

J is TRBJ2-3 and V is TRBV5-1; 7 nucleotides match TRBD1. The V segment lost 4 bases and the J segment 6 bases; nucleotides outside the gene matches: 11. The CDR3 spans 15 residues. Germline CDR1 is SGHRS and CDR2 is YFSETQ. CDR3 DNA: TGCGCCAGCAGCCGCTCGGGACAGCCCGTCGATACGCAGTATTTT. Translation: CASSRSGQPVDTQYF. The full variable domain, rest sourced from reference TRBV5-1 and TRBJ2-3, is KAGVTQTPRYLIKTRGQQVTLSCSPISGHRSVSWYQQTPGQGLQFLFEYFSETQRNKGNFPGRFSGRQFSNSRSEMNVSTLELGDSALYLCASSRSGQPVDTQYFGPGTRLTVL.

V is TRBV5-6 and J is TRBJ2-5, with a weak D call TRBD2 (6 bases). CDR1 is SGHDT, CDR2 YYEEEE, per germline. This CDR3 comprises 17 residues. V was clipped by 0 bases and J by 4 bases, with 19 bases between them. DNA of the CDR3: TGTGCCAGCAGCTTGGTACATTCCGCGGGGAGGAGAGAGACCCAGTACTTC. This encodes CASSLVHSAGRRETQYF.

CDR3 DNA sequence: TGTGCCAGCAGCGTGGGACAGGGGGCGCGAGGCACAGATACGCAGTATTTT. Encoded protein: CASSVGQGARGTDTQYF. The rearrangement uses TRBV5-4 and TRBJ2-3; 12 bases are a match to TRBD1. The CDR3 contains 17 residues. CDR1 and CDR2 (germline): SGHNT, YYREEE (reference sequence). V dropped 4 bases and J dropped 1; count of bases not matched to a gene: 7.

This clone was detected a few times. The rearrangement uses TRBV29-1 and TRBJ1-2, with 7 bases fitting TRBD1. Germline values: CDR1 SQVTM, CDR2 ANQGSEA. The CDR3 has 13 residues. With 3 bases clipped from V and 9 bases from J, the junction kept 10 bases outside the gene matches. This CDR3 is CSVESGQDGSYTF. The CDR3 DNA sequence: TGCAGCGTTGAGAGTGGACAGGATGGGAGCTACACCTTC.

The gene calls are TRBV30 and TRBJ2-5; no clear D. The DNA end favors TRBJ2-7, so the J call may be wrong. Germline values: CDR1 GTSNPN, CDR2 SVGIG (reference sequence). The CDR3 has 12 residues. The CDR3 DNA reads TGTGCCTGGATTAGAGGTCCCTACGAGCAGTACTTC. Encoded protein: CAWIRGPYEQYF.

The V call is TRBV28, the J call TRBJ1-5, with D possibly TRBD1 on 5 matching bases. The germline gives CDR1 MDHEN, CDR2 SYDVKM. The CDR3 runs 18 residues. The V end lost 7 bases, the J end lost 2 bases, and 24 bases lay between the germline ends. The CDR3 protein is CASNLGTEGYPGNQPQHF. In DNA form, the CDR3 reads TGTGCCAGCAACCTCGGGACCGAGGGCTACCCGGGCAATCAGCCCCAGCATTTT. Full variable domain (remainder filled in from reference TRBV28 and TRBJ1-5): DVKVTQSSRYLVKRTGEKVFLECVQDMDHENMFWYRQDPGLGLRLIYFSYDVKMKEKGDIPEGYSVSREKKERFSLILESASTNQTSMYLCASNLGTEGYPGNQPQHFGDGTRLSIL.

The chain is built from TRBV28 and TRBJ2-7, with D possibly matching TRBD2 (6 bases). Trimming removed 11 bases at V and 0 bases at J, with 20 bases between. CDR1 and CDR2 (germline): MDHEN, SYDVKM. The CDR3 has 15 amino acids. This chain's CDR3 is CAGGAPGASSYEQYF. The CDR3 coding sequence is TGTGCCGGAGGGGCGCCCGGGGCCAGCTCCTACGAGCAGTACTTC.

This chain connects TRBV27 to TRBJ2-3; perhaps TRBD2 as D (7 bases). Germline V gives CDR1 MNHEY, CDR2 SMNVEV (reference sequence). V lost 3 bases and J 5 bases, leaving 12 bases between the germline ends. This CDR3 contains 14 residues. Written as DNA, the CDR3 is TGTGCCAGCAGTTTGTGGGGGGGCCAAGATACGCAGTATTTT. It yields the protein CASSLWGGQDTQYF.

V is TRBV29-1 and J is TRBJ2-7, with D possibly TRBD1 on 5 matching bases. The V end was cut by 2 bases, the J end by 6 bases, with 14 bases between. CDR1 and CDR2 (germline): SQVTM, ANQGSEA. CDR3 length: 13 amino acids. Written as DNA, the CDR3 is TGCAGCGTTGAAATGGCAGGGTCGGGCGAGCAGTACTTC. Translation gives CSVEMAGSGEQYF.

The rearrangement joins TRBV7-7 to TRBJ2-5, with unresolved D. V lost 1 base and J 5 bases, leaving 8 bases between the germline ends. In germline, CDR1 is SSHAT, CDR2 FNYEAQ (reference sequence). The CDR3 sequence is 13 residues long. CDR3 region: CASSLGSWETQYF. For the CDR3, the DNA is TGTGCCAGCAGCTTAGGTAGTTGGGAGACCCAGTACTTC.

The chain carries TRBV29-1 and TRBJ2-1; tentatively, D is TRBD1 (6 bases). Trimming stripped 6 bases from V and 0 bases from J, with 12 bases between. There are 14 residues in the CDR3. Germline-derived CDR1 and CDR2 are SQVTM and ANQGSEA. CDR3: CSVQGTRSYNEQFF. The CDR3 DNA sequence: TGCAGCGTCCAGGGGACCCGCTCCTACAATGAGCAGTTCTTC.

This clone was seen just once. This sequence joins TRBV30 and TRBJ1-1, with D maybe TRBD1 (6 bases). Germline V gene lookup returns CDR1 GTSNPN and CDR2 SVGIG (reference sequence). The length of the CDR3 is 11 residues. This CDR3 is CAEGQNTEAFF. CDR3 nucleotides: TGTGCTGAGGGACAGAACACTGAAGCTTTCTTT.